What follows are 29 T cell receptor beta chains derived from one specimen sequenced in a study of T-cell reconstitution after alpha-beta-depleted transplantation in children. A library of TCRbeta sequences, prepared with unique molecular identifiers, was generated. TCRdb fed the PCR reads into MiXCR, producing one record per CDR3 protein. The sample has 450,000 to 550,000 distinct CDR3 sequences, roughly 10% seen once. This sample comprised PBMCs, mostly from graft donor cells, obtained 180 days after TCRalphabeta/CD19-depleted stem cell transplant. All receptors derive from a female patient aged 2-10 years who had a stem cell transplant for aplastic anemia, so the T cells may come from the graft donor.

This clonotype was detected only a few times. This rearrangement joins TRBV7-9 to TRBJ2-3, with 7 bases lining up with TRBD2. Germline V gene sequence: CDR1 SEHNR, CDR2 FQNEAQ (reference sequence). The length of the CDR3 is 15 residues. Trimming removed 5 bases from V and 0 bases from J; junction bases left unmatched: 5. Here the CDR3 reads CASSPGRDSTDTQYF. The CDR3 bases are TGTGCCAGCAGCCCGGGGAGGGATAGCACAGATACGCAGTATTTT.

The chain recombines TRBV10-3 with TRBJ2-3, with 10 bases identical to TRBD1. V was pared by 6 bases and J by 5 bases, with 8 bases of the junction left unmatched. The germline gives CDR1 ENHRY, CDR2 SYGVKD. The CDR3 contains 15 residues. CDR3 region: CAIRQDRGSKDTQYF. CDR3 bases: TGTGCCATCAGACAGGACAGGGGGTCGAAAGATACGCAGTATTTT.

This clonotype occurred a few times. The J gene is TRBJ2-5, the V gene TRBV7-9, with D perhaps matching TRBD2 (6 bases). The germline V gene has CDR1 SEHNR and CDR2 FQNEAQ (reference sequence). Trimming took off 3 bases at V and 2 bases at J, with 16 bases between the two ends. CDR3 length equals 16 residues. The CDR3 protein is CASSFRRGQRQETQYF. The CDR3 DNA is TGTGCCAGCAGCTTTAGGAGGGGTCAAAGGCAAGAGACCCAGTACTTC.

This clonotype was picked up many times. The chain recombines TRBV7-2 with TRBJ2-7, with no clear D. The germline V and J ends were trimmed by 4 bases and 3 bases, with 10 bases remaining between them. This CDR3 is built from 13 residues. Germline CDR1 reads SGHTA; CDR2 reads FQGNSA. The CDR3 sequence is CASSSAAYYEQYF. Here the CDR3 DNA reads TGTGCCAGCAGCTCAGCAGCCTACTACGAGCAGTACTTC.

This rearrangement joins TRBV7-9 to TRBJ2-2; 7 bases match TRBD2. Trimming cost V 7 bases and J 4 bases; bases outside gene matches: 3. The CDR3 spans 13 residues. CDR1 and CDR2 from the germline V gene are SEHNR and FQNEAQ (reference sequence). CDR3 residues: CASNRGGTGELFF. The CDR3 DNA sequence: TGTGCCAGCAACCGCGGGGGCACCGGGGAGCTGTTTTTT.

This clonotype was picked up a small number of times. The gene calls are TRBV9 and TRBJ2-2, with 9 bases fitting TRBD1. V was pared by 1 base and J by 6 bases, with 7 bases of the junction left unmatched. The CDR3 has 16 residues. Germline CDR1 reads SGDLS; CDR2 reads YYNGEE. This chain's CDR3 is CASSVLGTGRSGELFF. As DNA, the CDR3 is TGTGCCAGCAGCGTACTTGGGACAGGGAGGTCCGGGGAGCTGTTTTTT.

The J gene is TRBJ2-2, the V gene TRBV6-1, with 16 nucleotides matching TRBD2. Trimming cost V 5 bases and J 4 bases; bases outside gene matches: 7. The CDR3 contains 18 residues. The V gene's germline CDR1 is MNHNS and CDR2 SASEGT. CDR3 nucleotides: TGTGCCAGCAGTCCGGGACTAGCGGGAGGGCCGGGCACCGGGGAGCTGTTTTTT. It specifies CASSPGLAGGPGTGELFF.

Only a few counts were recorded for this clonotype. In DNA, the CDR3 is TGTGCCAGCAGCTTAGAACTCCGCCAGTCCTACGAGCAGTACGTC. Translation: CASSLELRQSYEQYV. This chain links TRBV7-8 with TRBJ2-7; unclear D gene. The germline V gene encodes CDR1 SGHVS and CDR2 FQNEAQ. The CDR3 length is 15 residues. Between the trimmed V and J ends, which lost 1 base and 1 base, there was a span of 11 bases.

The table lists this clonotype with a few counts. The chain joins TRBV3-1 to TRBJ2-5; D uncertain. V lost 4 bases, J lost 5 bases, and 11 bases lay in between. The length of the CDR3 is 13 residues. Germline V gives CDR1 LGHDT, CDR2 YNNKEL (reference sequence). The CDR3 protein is CASSRGPRETQYF. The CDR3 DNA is TGTGCCAGCAGCCGAGGCCCCAGGGAGACCCAGTACTTC.

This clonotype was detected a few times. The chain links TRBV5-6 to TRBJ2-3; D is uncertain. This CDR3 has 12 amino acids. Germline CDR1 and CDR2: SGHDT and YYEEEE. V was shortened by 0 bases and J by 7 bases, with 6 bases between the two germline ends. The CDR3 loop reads CASSLASYTQYF. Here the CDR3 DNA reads TGTGCCAGCAGCTTGGCATCATATACGCAGTATTTT.

The CDR3 sequence: CASSERGRPNYGYTF. DNA for the CDR3: TGTGCCAGCTCAGAGAGGGGGCGGCCTAACTATGGCTACACCTTC. The chain couples TRBV18 to TRBJ1-2; 7 bases are shared with TRBD1. This CDR3 spans 15 amino acids. V lost 5 bases to trimming and J lost 0 bases; unmatched junction nucleotides: 6. Per the germline V gene, CDR1 is KGHSH and CDR2 is LQKENI.

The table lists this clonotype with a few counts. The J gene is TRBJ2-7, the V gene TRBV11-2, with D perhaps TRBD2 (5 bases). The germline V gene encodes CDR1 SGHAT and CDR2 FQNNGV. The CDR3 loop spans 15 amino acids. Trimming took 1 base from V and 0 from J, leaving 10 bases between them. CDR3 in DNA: TGTGCCAGCAGCTTAGGAGGGAGCAGCTCCTACGAGCAGTACTTC. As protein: CASSLGGSSSYEQYF.

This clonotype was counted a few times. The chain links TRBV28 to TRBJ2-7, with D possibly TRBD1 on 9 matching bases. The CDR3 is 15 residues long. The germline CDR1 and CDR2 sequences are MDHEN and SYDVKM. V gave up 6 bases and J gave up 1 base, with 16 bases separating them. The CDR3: CASSRGGQGSYEQYV. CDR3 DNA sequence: TGTGCCAGCAGCCGGGGGGGACAGGGTTCCTACGAGCAGTACGTC.

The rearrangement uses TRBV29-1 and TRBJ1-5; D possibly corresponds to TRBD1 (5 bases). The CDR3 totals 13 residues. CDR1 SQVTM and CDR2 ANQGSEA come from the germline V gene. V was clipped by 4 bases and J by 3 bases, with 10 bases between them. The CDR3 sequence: CSVGGVPNQPQHF. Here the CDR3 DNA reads TGCAGCGTTGGAGGGGTCCCCAATCAGCCCCAGCATTTT.

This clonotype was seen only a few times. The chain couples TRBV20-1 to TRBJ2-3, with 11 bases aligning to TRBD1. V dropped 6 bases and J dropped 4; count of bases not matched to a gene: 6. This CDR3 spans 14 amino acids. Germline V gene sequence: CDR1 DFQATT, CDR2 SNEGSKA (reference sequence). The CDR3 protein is CSASRTGGADTQYF. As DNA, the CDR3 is TGCAGTGCCAGCAGGACAGGGGGCGCAGATACGCAGTATTTT.

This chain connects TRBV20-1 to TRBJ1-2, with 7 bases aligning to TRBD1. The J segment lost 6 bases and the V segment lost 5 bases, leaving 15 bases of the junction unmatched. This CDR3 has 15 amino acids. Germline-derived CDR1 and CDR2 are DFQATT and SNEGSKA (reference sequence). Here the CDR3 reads CSAPVAVRGRDGYTF. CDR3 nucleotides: TGCAGTGCTCCCGTCGCGGTCAGGGGGAGAGATGGCTACACCTTC.

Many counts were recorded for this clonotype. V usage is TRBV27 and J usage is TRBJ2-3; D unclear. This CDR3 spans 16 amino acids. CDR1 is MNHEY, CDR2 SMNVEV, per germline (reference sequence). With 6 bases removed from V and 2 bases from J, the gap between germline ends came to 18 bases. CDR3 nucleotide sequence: TGTGCCAGCAGCGAAGTGGGTAGCATCTTCACAGATACGCAGTATTTT. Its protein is CASSEVGSIFTDTQYF.

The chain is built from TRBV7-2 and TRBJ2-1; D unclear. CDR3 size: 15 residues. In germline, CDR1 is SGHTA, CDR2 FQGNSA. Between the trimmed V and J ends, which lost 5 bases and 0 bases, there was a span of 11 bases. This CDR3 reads CASSRTPSSYNEQFF. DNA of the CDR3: TGTGCCAGCAGCCGCACTCCTAGCTCCTACAATGAGCAGTTCTTC. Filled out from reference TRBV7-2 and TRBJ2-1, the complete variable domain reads GAGVSQSPSNKVTEKGKDVELRCDPISGHTALYWYRQSLGQGLEFLIYFQGNSAPDKSGLPSDRFSAERTGGSVSTLTIQRTQQEDSAVYLCASSRTPSSYNEQFFGPGTRLTVL.

In DNA form, the CDR3 reads TGCAGCGTCGGGTTGGGACAGAACCCTCTCCATACGCAGTATTTT. Encoded protein: CSVGLGQNPLHTQYF. The genes are TRBV29-1 and TRBJ2-3; TRBD1 agrees at 7 bases. After removal of 6 bases from V and 7 bases from J, the junction contained 16 bases not matched to a gene. Germline V gene data show CDR1 as SQVTM and CDR2 as ANQGSEA. This CDR3 has 15 amino acids.

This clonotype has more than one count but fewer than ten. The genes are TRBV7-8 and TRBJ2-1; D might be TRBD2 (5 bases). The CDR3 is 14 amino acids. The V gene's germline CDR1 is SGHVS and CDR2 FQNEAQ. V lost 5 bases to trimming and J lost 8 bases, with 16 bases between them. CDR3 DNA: TGTGCCAGCAGCCGAACACTAGTGATCGATGAGCAGTTCTTC. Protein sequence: CASSRTLVIDEQFF.

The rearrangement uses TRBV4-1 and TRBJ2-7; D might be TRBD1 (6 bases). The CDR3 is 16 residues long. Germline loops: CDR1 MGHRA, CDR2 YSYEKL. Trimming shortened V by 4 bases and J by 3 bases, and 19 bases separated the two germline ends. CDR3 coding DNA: TGCGCCAGCAGCCGCTCCTGGACAGTTGTGCTCTACGAGCAGTACTTC. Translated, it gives CASSRSWTVVLYEQYF.

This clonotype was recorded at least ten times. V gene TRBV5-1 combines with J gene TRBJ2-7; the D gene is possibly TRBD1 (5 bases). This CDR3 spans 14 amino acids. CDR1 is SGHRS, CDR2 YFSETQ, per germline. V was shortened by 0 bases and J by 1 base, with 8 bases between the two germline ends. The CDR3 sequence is CASSLGQYSYEQYV. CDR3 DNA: TGCGCCAGCAGCTTGGGACAGTATTCCTACGAGCAGTACGTC.

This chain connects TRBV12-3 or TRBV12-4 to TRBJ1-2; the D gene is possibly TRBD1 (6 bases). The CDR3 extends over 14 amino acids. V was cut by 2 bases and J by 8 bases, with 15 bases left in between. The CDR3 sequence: CASSLSWGALGYTF. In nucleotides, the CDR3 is TGTGCCAGCAGTTTATCATGGGGGGCGTTGGGCTACACCTTC.

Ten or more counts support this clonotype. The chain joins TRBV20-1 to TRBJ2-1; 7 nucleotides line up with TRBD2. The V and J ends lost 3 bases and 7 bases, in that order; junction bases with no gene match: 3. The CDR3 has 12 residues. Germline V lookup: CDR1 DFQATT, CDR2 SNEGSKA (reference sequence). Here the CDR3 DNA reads TGCAGTGCTAGCGGGAGGTCAAATGAGCAGTTCTTC. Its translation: CSASGRSNEQFF.

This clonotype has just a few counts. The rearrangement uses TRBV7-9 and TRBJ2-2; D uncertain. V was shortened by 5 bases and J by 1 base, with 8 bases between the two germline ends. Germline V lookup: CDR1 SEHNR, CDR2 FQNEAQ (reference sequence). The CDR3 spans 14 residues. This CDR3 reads CASSLHKNTGELFF. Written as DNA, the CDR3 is TGTGCCAGCAGCCTGCACAAGAACACCGGGGAGCTGTTTTTT. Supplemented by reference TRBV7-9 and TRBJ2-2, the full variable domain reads DTGVSQNPRHKITKRGQNVTFRCDPISEHNRLYWYRQTLGQGPEFLTYFQNEAQLEKSRLLSDRFSAERPKGSFSTLEIQRTEQGDSAMYLCASSLHKNTGELFFGEGSRLTVL.

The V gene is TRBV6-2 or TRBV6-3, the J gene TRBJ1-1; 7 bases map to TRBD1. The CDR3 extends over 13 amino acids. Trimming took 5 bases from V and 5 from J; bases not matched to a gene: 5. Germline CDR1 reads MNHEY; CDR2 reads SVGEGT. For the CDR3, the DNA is TGTGCCAGCAGTGCGACAGGGTGGACTGAAGCTTTCTTT. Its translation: CASSATGWTEAFF.

The CDR3 protein is CASSLVWPSGANVLTF. The CDR3 bases are TGTGCCAGCAGCTTAGTATGGCCCTCTGGGGCCAACGTCCTGACTTTC. The chain recombines TRBV7-9 with TRBJ2-6; no definite D call. This CDR3 region has 16 residues. The germline V gene has CDR1 SEHNR and CDR2 FQNEAQ (reference sequence). The V and J ends lost 1 base and 0 bases respectively, with 7 bases between them. The complete variable domain, with remaining parts taken from reference TRBV7-9 and TRBJ2-6, reads DTGVSQNPRHKITKRGQNVTFRCDPISEHNRLYWYRQTLGQGPEFLTYFQNEAQLEKSRLLSDRFSAERPKGSFSTLEIQRTEQGDSAMYLCASSLVWPSGANVLTFGAGSRLTVL.

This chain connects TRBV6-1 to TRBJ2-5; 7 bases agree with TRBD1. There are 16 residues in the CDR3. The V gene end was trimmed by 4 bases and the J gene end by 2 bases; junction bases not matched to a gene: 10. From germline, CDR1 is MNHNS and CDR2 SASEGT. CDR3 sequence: CASSGRDRDGQETQYF. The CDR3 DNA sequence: TGTGCCAGCAGTGGTAGAGACAGGGACGGTCAAGAGACCCAGTACTTC.

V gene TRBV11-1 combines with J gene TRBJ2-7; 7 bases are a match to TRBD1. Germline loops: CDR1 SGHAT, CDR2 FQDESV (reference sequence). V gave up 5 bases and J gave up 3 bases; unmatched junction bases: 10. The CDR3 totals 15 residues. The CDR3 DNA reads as TGTGCCAGCAGCAAGGACAGGACGGCTAGCTACGAGCAGTACTTC. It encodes CASSKDRTASYEQYF.